The 22 T cell receptor beta chains in this list originate from one sample, sequenced in a study of T cell responses to AZD1222 COVID-19 vaccine (dated by TCRdb to about 2021). Library creation used the immunoSEQ multiplex PCR assay. In its TCRdb copy, this immuneACCESS table keeps in-frame sequences only and misses some clones. Where compared with another copy, unresolved V genes explain less than half of these, and the others have no known cause. The table for this sample lists roughly 130,000 clones; about 90% of them were counted only once. The leading ten clones occupy approximately 4.3% of the sample. What this sample's time point label stands for: about 28 days (+/-7) after the second vaccine dose. The sequencing used peripheral blood, collected 28 days after the second AZD1222 dose. These TCRs come from an adult who received the AZD1222 COVID-19 vaccine.

V and J are TRBV4-1 and TRBJ1-5, with D possibly matching TRBD1 (5 bases). The CDR3 has 16 amino acids. Trimming removed 3 bases at V and 5 bases at J, with 17 bases between. Germline V gene data show CDR1 as MGHRA and CDR2 as YSYEKL. CDR3 region: CASSQVGVGLDQPQHF. The CDR3 bases are TGCGCCAGCAGCCAGGTGGGGGTCGGTCTCGATCAGCCCCAGCATTTT.

The V call is TRBV6-6, the J call TRBJ1-2; D unclear. Germline lookup yields CDR1 MNHNY and CDR2 SVGAGI (reference sequence). CDR3 length equals 12 residues. V was cut by 6 bases and J by 6 bases, with 11 bases left in between. The CDR3 coding sequence is TGTGCCAGCAGGGAGGGTTTTGATGGCTACACCTTC. Its translation: CASREGFDGYTF.

The V and J genes are TRBV5-6 and TRBJ2-1, with D perhaps matching TRBD2 (6 bases). The CDR3 consists of 14 residues. Germline V gene lookup returns CDR1 SGHDT and CDR2 YYEEEE. Between the trimmed V and J ends, which lost 4 bases and 2 bases, there was a span of 10 bases. CDR3 in DNA: TGTGCCAGCAGCCGCGGCGGGACCTACAATGAGCAGTTCTTC. It codes for CASSRGGTYNEQFF.

V usage is TRBV9 and J usage is TRBJ2-7, with TRBD1 identical over 8 bases. V lost 0 bases to trimming and J lost 2 bases; unmatched junction nucleotides: 4. CDR1 and CDR2 from the germline V gene are SGDLS and YYNGEE. The CDR3 totals 15 residues. CDR3: CASSVGPGGAYEQYF. The DNA for the CDR3 is TGTGCCAGCAGCGTAGGGCCAGGGGGCGCCTACGAGCAGTACTTC.

The CDR3 nucleotides read TGTGCCAGGGCCGAGGGGGTTCCAGATACGCAGTATTTT. Amino acid sequence: CARAEGVPDTQYF. The rearrangement joins TRBV11-3 to TRBJ2-3; D is perhaps TRBD1 (6 bases). CDR1 and CDR2 (germline): SGHNT, YENEEA. The V and J ends lost 9 bases and 4 bases respectively, with 14 bases between them. The CDR3 runs 13 residues.

The chain combines TRBV6-2 or TRBV6-3 with TRBJ1-5; D remains unclear. The germline V gene encodes CDR1 MNHEY and CDR2 SVGEGT. V was trimmed by 2 bases and J by 4 bases, leaving 9 bases between them. This CDR3 region has 14 residues. CDR3 amino acids: CASSYDIWNQPQHF. The CDR3 region has the DNA TGTGCCAGCAGTTACGATATTTGGAATCAGCCCCAGCATTTT.

The chain employs TRBV27 and TRBJ1-5; the match to TRBD1 covers 8 bases. The CDR3 loop spans 14 amino acids. The germline V gene has CDR1 MNHEY and CDR2 SMNVEV (reference sequence). V lost 2 bases to trimming and J lost 7 bases; unmatched junction nucleotides: 4. CDR3 loop: CASSLRQGIQPQHF. As DNA, the CDR3 is TGTGCCAGCAGTTTAAGACAGGGGATACAGCCCCAGCATTTT.

This chain links TRBV10-3 with TRBJ2-2, with a weak D call TRBD1 (6 bases). Germline CDR1 is ENHRY and CDR2 is SYGVKD. V was clipped by 5 bases and J by 6 bases, with 13 bases between them. This CDR3 is built from 14 residues. CDR3 in DNA: TGTGCCATCAGTCATAGAACAGGGCCCGGGGAGCTGTTTTTT. As protein: CAISHRTGPGELFF.

This chain uses TRBV4-3 with TRBJ2-7; the match to TRBD1 covers 7 bases. The germline gives CDR1 LGHNA, CDR2 YSLEER. The CDR3 length is 15 residues. V dropped 0 bases and J dropped 3; count of bases not matched to a gene: 5. The CDR3 is CASSQETGNYYEQYF. CDR3 DNA sequence: TGCGCCAGCAGCCAAGAGACAGGGAACTACTACGAGCAGTACTTC.

The chain links TRBV9 to TRBJ2-5; 8 bases map to TRBD1. The CDR3 is 16 residues long. V shed 4 bases, J shed 2 bases, and the junction held 10 bases outside the gene matches. CDR1 and CDR2 (germline): SGDLS, YYNGEE. This CDR3 is CASSPNPTGGQETQYF. The CDR3 DNA reads as TGTGCCAGCAGCCCAAACCCCACAGGGGGACAAGAGACCCAGTACTTC.

CDR3 coding DNA: TGTGCCAGCAGCTTATTCCCCCCGAAGTCAGCCAAAAAGAACACTGAAGCTTTCTTT. Encoded protein: CASSLFPPKSAKKNTEAFF. J is TRBJ1-1 and V is TRBV7-9; D is undetermined. The CDR3 loop spans 19 amino acids. V was trimmed by 2 bases and J by 1 base, leaving 23 bases between them. Per the germline V gene, CDR1 is SEHNR and CDR2 is FQNEAQ (reference sequence). Supplemented by reference TRBV7-9 and TRBJ1-1, the full variable domain reads DTGVSQNPRHKITKRGQNVTFRCDPISEHNRLYWYRQTLGQGPEFLTYFQNEAQLEKSRLLSDRFSAERPKGSFSTLEIQRTEQGDSAMYLCASSLFPPKSAKKNTEAFFGQGTRLTVV.

This clone came up once. The chain carries TRBV28 and TRBJ1-1; D ambiguous. There are 13 residues in the CDR3. Germline CDR1 and CDR2: MDHEN and SYDVKM. Trimming left V 4 bases short and J 5 bases short, with 11 bases between. CDR3 coding DNA: TGTGCCAGCAGTTCCCCTTCGAAAACTGAAGCTTTCTTT. Translated: CASSSPSKTEAFF.

This clone was seen more than once but under ten times. The gene calls are TRBV19 and TRBJ2-5; D possibly corresponds to TRBD2 (6 bases). The V gene's germline CDR1 is LNHDA and CDR2 SQIVND (reference sequence). The germline V and J ends were trimmed by 7 bases and 5 bases, with 20 bases remaining between them. The CDR3 has 15 residues. The CDR3 region is CASNFGGGTAETQYF. DNA for the CDR3: TGTGCCAGTAATTTCGGTGGCGGGACTGCGGAGACCCAGTACTTC.

CDR3 protein: CASSPPGREDSDTQYF. The CDR3 coding sequence is TGTGCCAGCAGCCCCCCGGGGCGGGAGGACAGCGATACGCAGTATTTT. This chain joins TRBV7-3 and TRBJ2-3; 8 positions agree with TRBD2. Germline-derived CDR1 and CDR2 are SGHTA and FQGTGA. V shed 5 bases and J 6 bases; nucleotides not matched to a gene: 13. This CDR3 comprises 16 residues.

V gene TRBV7-2 combines with J gene TRBJ2-7, with 10 bases lining up with TRBD1. The V segment lost 3 bases and the J segment 3 bases; nucleotides outside the gene matches: 5. The germline gives CDR1 SGHTA, CDR2 FQGNSA. CDR3 length equals 15 residues. The CDR3 region is CASSLDRGSYYEQYF. Here the CDR3 DNA reads TGTGCCAGCAGCTTGGACAGGGGGAGCTACTACGAGCAGTACTTC.

This clone appeared once. This sequence joins TRBV29-1 and TRBJ1-1; perhaps TRBD1 as D (6 bases). With 7 bases removed from V and 3 bases from J, the gap between germline ends came to 21 bases. The CDR3 consists of 15 residues. CDR1 and CDR2 (germline): SQVTM, ANQGSEA. The DNA of the CDR3 is TGCAGCGGGCAACGGACAGCCACCTCGGACACTGAAGCTTTCTTT. Translated: CSGQRTATSDTEAFF.

The rearrangement uses TRBV2 and TRBJ2-6; D possibly corresponds to TRBD2 (5 bases). The CDR3 extends over 16 amino acids. The ends were cut back, 4 bases at V and 1 base at J, with 11 bases in the middle. Per the germline V gene, CDR1 is SNHLY and CDR2 is FYNNEI. CDR3 region: CASSVVSGSGANVLTF. DNA for the CDR3: TGTGCCAGCAGTGTAGTGTCGGGGTCTGGGGCCAACGTCCTGACTTTC. The complete variable domain, with remaining parts taken from reference TRBV2 and TRBJ2-6, reads EPEVTQTPSHQVTQMGQEVILRCVPISNHLYFYWYRQILGQKVEFLVSFYNNEISEKSEIFDDQFSVERPDGSNFTLKIRSTKLEDSAMYFCASSVVSGSGANVLTFGAGSRLTVL.

V usage is TRBV7-9 and J usage is TRBJ2-3; D ambiguous. Trimming took off 8 bases at V and 6 bases at J, with 12 bases between the two ends. Germline V gene data show CDR1 as SEHNR and CDR2 as FQNEAQ (reference sequence). The CDR3 is 12 amino acids. CDR3 nucleotide sequence: TGTGCCAGCTTCCCGGCCGGGGATACGCAGTATTTT. It codes for CASFPAGDTQYF.

This clone was seen more than once but under ten times. The chain combines TRBV6-2 or TRBV6-3 with TRBJ2-5; D is possibly TRBD2 (6 bases). Trimming shortened V by 4 bases and J by 4 bases, and 10 bases separated the two germline ends. This CDR3 contains 13 residues. Germline CDR1 and CDR2: MNHEY and SVGEGT. The CDR3 bases are TGTGCCAGCAGTTTGGGACTCGGAGAGACCCAGTACTTC. Translated, it gives CASSLGLGETQYF.

The gene calls are TRBV7-9 and TRBJ2-3, with D unclear. Trimming stripped 3 bases from V and 8 bases from J, with 9 bases between. There are 12 residues in the CDR3. Germline values: CDR1 SEHNR, CDR2 FQNEAQ (reference sequence). The CDR3 coding sequence is TGTGCCAGCAGCTTGCCTAGTGGTACGCAGTATTTT. As protein: CASSLPSGTQYF.

This chain uses TRBV7-2 with TRBJ2-7; D perhaps matches TRBD2 (5 bases). Trimming took off 1 base at V and 7 bases at J, with 17 bases between the two ends. The CDR3 loop spans 15 amino acids. Germline V CDR1 and CDR2: SGHTA, FQGNSA. CDR3 amino acids: CASSLEGGVTGEQYF. CDR3 DNA: TGTGCCAGCAGCTTAGAAGGTGGGGTAACGGGGGAGCAGTACTTC.

This clone came up once. The chain combines TRBV5-1 with TRBJ2-1; possible D gene TRBD2, 7 bases. This CDR3 spans 20 amino acids. V shed 0 bases and J shed 0 bases, with 22 bases lying between them. The germline V gene has CDR1 SGHRS and CDR2 YFSETQ. The CDR3 loop is CASSLGWAGGSGISYNEQFF. CDR3 bases: TGCGCCAGCAGCTTGGGTTGGGCTGGGGGCAGCGGGATCTCCTACAATGAGCAGTTCTTC.